What follows are 4 T cell receptor beta chains derived from one specimen sequenced in a study of cytomegalovirus exposure and HLA in healthy donors. Vbeta (60) and Jbeta (13) primers were used in the PCR. Sequencing used immunoSEQ multiplex PCR; TCRdb keeps in-frame clones, though not all of them. Here the sample spans 150,000 or so clones, more than 65% being singletons. Sequencing was carried out using PBMCs. These receptors came from a man between 50 and 59 years old in good health and CMV-seropositive.

V and J are TRBV6-1 and TRBJ2-3; D not certain. V lost 2 bases and J 4 bases, leaving 7 bases between the germline ends. Per germline, CDR1 MNHNS and CDR2 SASEGT. This CDR3 region has 13 residues. CDR3 protein: CASSEKRADTQYF. In DNA form, the CDR3 reads TGTGCCAGCAGTGAAAAACGAGCAGATACGCAGTATTTT.

V gene TRBV28 combines with J gene TRBJ2-4; D may be TRBD1 (6 bases). The V gene lost 5 bases and the J gene lost 3 bases, with 20 bases spanning the gap. CDR3 length: 17 amino acids. Germline lookup yields CDR1 MDHEN and CDR2 SYDVKM. CDR3 in amino acids: CASSLASSGVGKNIQYF. The CDR3 region has the DNA TGTGCCAGCAGTCTCGCAAGTTCAGGGGTGGGCAAAAACATTCAGTACTTC.

The rearrangement joins TRBV29-1 to TRBJ2-1; 12 bases align to TRBD2. V lost 0 bases to trimming and J lost 0 bases; unmatched junction nucleotides: 9. CDR1 is SQVTM and CDR2 is ANQGSEA in the germline V gene. The CDR3 spans 19 residues. The CDR3 DNA reads TGCAGCGTTGAAGACCAACTAGCGGGGGGATTCAGCTCCTACAATGAGCAGTTCTTC. Translating it yields CSVEDQLAGGFSSYNEQFF.

This chain joins TRBV9 and TRBJ2-3; TRBD2 agrees at 8 bases. This CDR3 has 17 residues. Germline V lookup: CDR1 SGDLS, CDR2 YYNGEE. V gave up 0 bases and J gave up 4 bases; unmatched junction bases: 10. The CDR3 is CASSVGGAGVEADTQYF. CDR3 bases: TGTGCCAGCAGCGTAGGGGGAGCGGGAGTCGAGGCAGATACGCAGTATTTT.